A single sample gave rise to the 18 T cell receptor beta chains below, sequenced in a study of blood T cell repertoires in COVID-19. Repertoires were generated with immunoSEQ multiplex PCR, while TCRdb's copy carries only in-frame clones and drops some. The sample lists about 380,000 clones, 85% occurring once. Material for sequencing was peripheral blood. These receptors came from a woman aged 18-29 years with acute or convalescent COVID-19.

The chain employs TRBV7-2 and TRBJ2-7, with a possible D match to TRBD2 (5 bases). Trimming left V 1 base short and J 1 base short, with 8 bases between. Germline CDR1 is SGHTA and CDR2 is FQGNSA. The CDR3 extends over 14 amino acids. The CDR3: CASSLVPGSYEQYF. The CDR3 bases are TGTGCCAGCAGCTTAGTGCCGGGATCCTACGAGCAGTACTTC.

The chain has TRBV4-2 and TRBJ1-6; D gene ambiguous. The V end lost 1 base, the J end lost 3 bases, and 16 bases lay between the germline ends. Germline lookup yields CDR1 LGHNA and CDR2 YNFKEQ. This CDR3 region has 18 residues. CDR3 loop: CASSQGQGGPVYNSPLHF. The DNA for the CDR3 is TGTGCCAGCAGCCAAGGTCAAGGAGGGCCTGTCTATAATTCACCCCTCCACTTT.

For this clone: In the same sample, other DNA sequences code for this CDR3. The V and J genes are TRBV9 and TRBJ1-2, with TRBD1 matching over 7 bases. The CDR3 sequence is 13 residues long. Per the germline V gene, CDR1 is SGDLS and CDR2 is YYNGEE. V lost 0 bases and J lost 5; bases outside the gene matches: 1. The CDR3 here is CASSVGQGYGYTF. In DNA form, the CDR3 reads TGTGCCAGCAGCGTAGGACAGGGTTATGGCTACACCTTC.

V gene TRBV2 combines with J gene TRBJ1-3; the D is unclear. Deletions cut 5 bases from V and 0 bases from J, with 23 bases between. There are 19 residues in the CDR3. The germline V gene has CDR1 SNHLY and CDR2 FYNNEI. The CDR3, as DNA: TGTGCCAGCAGTTGGACTTTATTTACAGTCAAAGTCTCTGGAAACACCATATATTTT. This codes for CASSWTLFTVKVSGNTIYF.

CDR3 nucleotide sequence: TGTGCCAGCAGCTTGGCTTCGGTTAGGAACACTGAAGCTTTCTTT. Its protein product is CASSLASVRNTEAFF. This chain links TRBV5-4 with TRBJ1-1; D remains ambiguous. This CDR3 has 15 amino acids. The germline V and J ends were trimmed by 0 bases and 1 base, with 10 bases remaining between them. The V gene's germline CDR1 is SGHNT and CDR2 YYREEE (reference sequence).

J is TRBJ1-1 and V is TRBV18, with unresolved D. The CDR3 runs 15 residues. Germline CDR1 is KGHSH and CDR2 is LQKENI. V gave up 6 bases and J gave up 1 base, with 15 bases separating them. In nucleotides, the CDR3 is TGTGCCAGCTCGAACCGAGGGTCCCGGAACACTGAAGCTTTCTTT. Its translation: CASSNRGSRNTEAFF.

The chain joins TRBV27 to TRBJ2-1; D call uncertain. Trimming pared 3 bases from V and 6 bases from J, leaving 9 bases between. Germline assignment: CDR1 MNHEY and CDR2 SMNVEV (reference sequence). The CDR3 loop spans 13 amino acids. The chain's CDR3 is CASSFRSLNEQFF. CDR3 nucleotides: TGTGCCAGCAGTTTTCGGAGTCTCAATGAGCAGTTCTTC.

The chain recombines TRBV11-1 with TRBJ2-5; D call uncertain. This CDR3 region has 13 residues. Germline loops: CDR1 SGHAT, CDR2 FQDESV (reference sequence). The V end was cut by 5 bases, the J end by 1 base, with 8 bases between. The chain's CDR3 is CASSPRVQETQYF. CDR3 in DNA: TGTGCCAGCAGCCCTCGGGTCCAAGAGACCCAGTACTTC.

The rearrangement joins TRBV24-1 to TRBJ1-1, with D possibly being TRBD1 (5 bases). Germline V gene sequence: CDR1 KGHDR, CDR2 SFDVKD. V was trimmed by 3 bases and J by 11 bases, leaving 12 bases between them. This CDR3 is 12 amino acids long. This chain's CDR3 is CATSDMGGSAFF. Here the CDR3 DNA reads TGTGCCACCAGTGATATGGGGGGTAGTGCTTTCTTT.

This clone was seen just once. This chain joins TRBV5-4 and TRBJ1-1; D is ambiguous. This CDR3 spans 16 amino acids. Trimming stripped 2 bases from V and 1 base from J, with 15 bases between. Germline V gene lookup returns CDR1 SGHNT and CDR2 YYREEE (reference sequence). CDR3 residues: CASSFFFRRKNTEAFF. DNA for the CDR3: TGTGCCAGCAGCTTTTTCTTTCGGAGGAAGAACACTGAAGCTTTCTTT.

This clone has only a few counts. The chain links TRBV6-5 to TRBJ1-1; D gene uncertain. Per germline, CDR1 MNHEY and CDR2 SVGAGI. CDR3 length: 13 residues. Trimming removed 8 bases from V and 1 base from J, with 11 bases in between. In DNA, the CDR3 is TGTGCCAGCGCCCGACCGGGGAACACTGAAGCTTTCTTT. Its protein is CASARPGNTEAFF.

This clone appeared a single time. J is TRBJ1-2 and V is TRBV2; D remains unclear. Germline lookup yields CDR1 SNHLY and CDR2 FYNNEI. The CDR3 extends over 14 amino acids. V shed 5 bases and J shed 8 bases, with 18 bases lying between them. The CDR3 DNA reads as TGTGCCAGCAGTTCCCCCGTCATCGAGTTGGGCTACACCTTC. Its translation is CASSSPVIELGYTF.

The V gene is TRBV5-1, the J gene TRBJ2-1, with TRBD2 as a possible D gene (6 bases). CDR1 is SGHRS, CDR2 YFSETQ, per germline. This CDR3 has 14 residues. V shed 6 bases and J shed 1 base, with 11 bases lying between them. The CDR3 coding sequence is TGCGCCAGCACCAGGGACTTATCCTACAATGAGCAGTTCTTC. Translation: CASTRDLSYNEQFF.

The chain combines TRBV2 with TRBJ1-4, with D uncertain. V shed 2 bases and J shed 8 bases, with 12 bases lying between them. The CDR3 is 14 amino acids. Germline V CDR1 and CDR2: SNHLY, FYNNEI. CDR3 nucleotides: TGTGCCAGCAGTGAAAATCCCATCAGGGAAAAACTGTTTTTT. Its translation: CASSENPIREKLFF.

The chain employs TRBV7-8 and TRBJ1-4; a possible D gene is TRBD1 (5 bases). The germline gives CDR1 SGHVS, CDR2 FQNEAQ. Trimming stripped 3 bases from V and 4 bases from J, with 9 bases between. The CDR3 is 14 residues long. The CDR3 protein is CASSFSGGNEKLFF. The CDR3 nucleotides are TGTGCCAGCAGCTTCTCGGGGGGTAATGAAAAACTGTTTTTT.

This clone has just a few counts. The chain has TRBV23-1 and TRBJ2-7, with 10 positions matching TRBD1. TRBV23-1 is labeled an ORF, and its function is uncertain. V was clipped by 2 bases and J by 3 bases; unmatched bases: 7. This CDR3 is 16 amino acids long. Here the CDR3 reads CASSQVGDRGFYEQYF. The CDR3 DNA reads as TGCGCCAGCAGTCAAGTTGGGGACAGGGGTTTCTACGAGCAGTACTTC.

The rearrangement joins TRBV7-6 to TRBJ1-6; D may be TRBD1 (5 bases). The CDR3 extends over 16 amino acids. CDR1 and CDR2 from the germline V gene are SGHVS and FNYEAQ. V was trimmed by 5 bases and J by 10 bases, leaving 21 bases between them. The CDR3 bases are TGTGCCAGCAGCCTACGTCCGGGGGGTGGAGGCTCACCCCTCCACTTT. Protein: CASSLRPGGGGSPLHF.

The gene calls are TRBV19 and TRBJ2-5, with 7 nucleotides matching TRBD2. Germline values: CDR1 LNHDA, CDR2 SQIVND (reference sequence). CDR3 length equals 14 residues. The ends lost 5 bases at V and 2 bases at J; junction bases unmatched: 5. DNA for the CDR3: TGTGCCAGTAGTCCCGGGACTACGCAAGAGACCCAGTACTTC. Translated: CASSPGTTQETQYF.